Each of the 16 T cell receptor beta chains below was sequenced from the same sample in a study of T cell repertoires in aging, cancer and after chemotherapy (dated by TCRdb to about 2019). The instrument given in TCRdb is Illumina MiSeq. Multiplex touch-down PCR with a mixed TRB-A/B primer pool was used to amplify rearranged TRB sequences covering the V, D and J segments. In-frame beta chains were kept once TCRdb had trimmed the public reads at Q25 with fastp and called clones with MiXCR. Rows merge per CDR3 protein into single entries with the most common DNA and genes. The sample table holds some 15,000 distinct CDR3 sequences, of which about 50% were seen once. In total, the top ten clones hold roughly a tenth of the sample. Instead of sorted cells or RNA, genomic DNA extracted from peripheral blood served as the source for amplifying TCR beta rearrangements. Sequenced sample: blood. These receptors were taken from a human donor in good health.

The chain links TRBV6-1 to TRBJ2-1; D not resolved. This CDR3 is 15 amino acids long. With 3 bases removed from V and 5 bases from J, the gap between germline ends came to 14 bases. Looked up from germline, CDR1 is MNHNS and CDR2 is SASEGT. CDR3 in DNA: TGTGCCAGCAGTGACGAGAAGTCCATACACAATGAGCAGTTCTTC. This encodes CASSDEKSIHNEQFF.

The rearrangement uses TRBV10-3 and TRBJ1-3; 9 nucleotides align to TRBD1. This CDR3 is 18 amino acids long. The V gene's germline CDR1 is ENHRY and CDR2 SYGVKD. V lost 2 bases and J lost 4; bases outside the gene matches: 12. Written as DNA, the CDR3 is TGTGCCATCAGTGAGCACCTAGAGGACAGGGGATCCGGAAACACCATATATTTT. As protein: CAISEHLEDRGSGNTIYF.

The chain joins TRBV6-4 to TRBJ2-3, with TRBD1 matching 10 bases. The J segment lost 4 bases and the V segment lost 2 bases, leaving 0 bases of the junction unmatched. Germline V gene sequence: CDR1 MRHNA, CDR2 SNTAGT. The CDR3 covers 14 residues. The CDR3 DNA reads TGTGCCAGCAGTGACGGACAGGGGGCAGATACGCAGTATTTT. It codes for CASSDGQGADTQYF.

V and J are TRBV6-5 and TRBJ1-1, with 8 bases aligning to TRBD1. The CDR3 runs to 13 residues. V lost 6 bases, J lost 4 bases, and 4 bases stayed unmatched. The V gene's germline CDR1 is MNHEY and CDR2 SVGAGI. In DNA form, the CDR3 reads TGTGCCAGCAGGGACAGGGTCCGCACTGAAGCTTTCTTT. Translated: CASRDRVRTEAFF.

V and J are TRBV30 and TRBJ1-2; maybe TRBD1 (5 bases). Per germline, CDR1 GTSNPN and CDR2 SVGIG (reference sequence). CDR3 length: 12 amino acids. Trimming pared 1 base from V and 6 bases from J, leaving 9 bases between. The CDR3 loop reads CAWSAQGDGYTF. Here the CDR3 DNA reads TGTGCCTGGAGTGCGCAGGGAGATGGCTACACCTTC.

The rearrangement links TRBV10-3 to TRBJ2-7; 9 positions agree with TRBD2. V lost 4 bases, J lost 2 bases, and 3 bases stayed unmatched. In germline, CDR1 is ENHRY, CDR2 SYGVKD. This CDR3 contains 14 residues. The CDR3 region is CAISGTSAPYEQYF. CDR3 coding DNA: TGTGCCATCAGTGGGACTAGCGCTCCCTACGAGCAGTACTTC.

Here the CDR3 reads CASSFRRSDSPLHF. In DNA form, the CDR3 reads TGTGCCAGCAGTTTCCGACGTTCGGATTCACCCCTCCACTTT. The rearrangement links TRBV27 to TRBJ1-6, with D hard to call. The CDR3 is 14 residues long. Germline V gene data show CDR1 as MNHEY and CDR2 as SMNVEV (reference sequence). The germline V and J ends were trimmed by 3 bases and 8 bases, with 11 bases remaining between them.

The chain uses TRBV5-6 and TRBJ1-1; D perhaps matches TRBD1 (6 bases). The V end lost 4 bases, the J end lost 1 base, and 14 bases lay between the germline ends. Germline V lookup: CDR1 SGHDT, CDR2 YYEEEE. The length of the CDR3 is 15 residues. The CDR3 nucleotides read TGTGCCAGCAGCCGAAGGACAGAGAGGAACACTGAAGCTTTCTTT. The encoded protein is CASSRRTERNTEAFF.

V usage is TRBV29-1 and J usage is TRBJ1-1; the D gene is possibly TRBD1 (5 bases). This CDR3 has 16 amino acids. Germline values: CDR1 SQVTM, CDR2 ANQGSEA. V lost 3 bases to trimming and J lost 1 base, with 18 bases between them. The CDR3 sequence is CSVEGIGALGNTEAFF. The CDR3, as DNA: TGCAGCGTTGAGGGGATCGGGGCCCTGGGGAACACTGAAGCTTTCTTT.

This chain links TRBV6-1 with TRBJ2-3, with D possibly TRBD2 on 6 matching bases. The germline gives CDR1 MNHNS, CDR2 SASEGT. The CDR3 runs 15 residues. Trimming shortened V by 10 bases and J by 0 bases, and 17 bases separated the two germline ends. CDR3 loop: CAIRRDSLSTDTQYF. CDR3 sequence (DNA): TGTGCCATCAGACGGGACTCCTTAAGCACAGATACGCAGTATTTT.

This clonotype came up a few times. The chain uses TRBV6-6 and TRBJ1-5; tentative D call: TRBD1 (5 bases). This CDR3 has 16 amino acids. Trimming stripped 2 bases from V and 3 bases from J, with 14 bases between. Germline V lookup: CDR1 MNHNY, CDR2 SVGAGI (reference sequence). The CDR3 DNA sequence: TGTGCCAGCAGTTACAGGTGGGACGGATACAATCAGCCCCAGCATTTT. Its protein is CASSYRWDGYNQPQHF.

By share, this clonotype ranks as medium-sized (0.01 to 0.1%). V and J are TRBV29-1 and TRBJ2-7, with 7 bases aligning to TRBD1. This CDR3 comprises 12 residues. V was clipped by 5 bases and J by 2 bases; unmatched bases: 3. The germline CDR1 and CDR2 sequences are SQVTM and ANQGSEA. This chain's CDR3 is CSVRQGPYEQYF. DNA for the CDR3: TGCAGCGTTAGACAGGGCCCCTACGAGCAGTACTTC.

This sequence joins TRBV6-1 and TRBJ1-5, with TRBD1 matching 7 bases. With V trimmed by 3 bases and J by 2 bases, 10 bases remained unmatched. The length of the CDR3 is 17 residues. Germline V lookup: CDR1 MNHNS, CDR2 SASEGT. The CDR3 DNA reads as TGTGCCAGCAGTGAGGGATCAGGGGGAAGGGGCAATCAGCCCCAGCATTTT. It specifies CASSEGSGGRGNQPQHF.

The V call is TRBV27, the J call TRBJ2-1, with TRBD2 matching 9 bases. The CDR3 covers 18 residues. Germline CDR1 is MNHEY and CDR2 is SMNVEV (reference sequence). The trim removed 3 bases at V and 3 bases at J, leaving 12 bases unmatched. CDR3 nucleotide sequence: TGTGCCAGCAGTTTGGATAGTAGCGGGAGTTCGGGCTACAATGAGCAGTTCTTC. Translation: CASSLDSSGSSGYNEQFF.

The J gene is TRBJ2-1, the V gene TRBV19; 8 bases agree with TRBD2. V was clipped by 5 bases and J by 9 bases; unmatched bases: 15. Germline V gives CDR1 LNHDA, CDR2 SQIVND (reference sequence). CDR3 size: 16 residues. The CDR3 loop is CASSVQLTGGPREQFF. The DNA of the CDR3 is TGTGCCAGTAGTGTCCAACTTACGGGAGGGCCACGTGAGCAGTTCTTC.

This clonotype appeared a few times. The CDR3 DNA reads TGTGCCAGCAGTCTCGACGGGAGTAGTTCCGAGCAGTACTTC. This sequence encodes CASSLDGSSSEQYF. The chain has TRBV6-5 and TRBJ2-7; weak D call: TRBD2 (6 bases). V was shortened by 5 bases and J by 6 bases, with 17 bases between the two germline ends. CDR1 is MNHEY, CDR2 SVGAGI, per germline. CDR3 length: 14 residues.